Listed here are 13 T cell receptor beta chains from one sample, sequenced in a study of shared clonotypes between healthy human individuals. The naive CD8 population came from CD45RO-negative cells selected for CCR7, without terminally differentiated effector memory CD45RA+ cells. Assay used: immunoSEQ multiplex PCR; TCRdb lists only in-frame clones, some missing. The sample contains around 1,900,000 clones, 93% of which appear only once. Sample: naive CD8+ T cells from PBMCs. Receptor source: a man aged 18 to 35 in good health. Some clones in this sample may be carry-over from other donors' samples.

The genes are TRBV5-1 and TRBJ1-1; D is possibly TRBD1 (5 bases). Trimming removed 3 bases at V and 5 bases at J, with 17 bases between. The CDR3 is 15 residues long. Germline V CDR1 and CDR2: SGHRS, YFSETQ. CDR3 nucleotide sequence: TGCGCCAGCAGCTCCTCCGGGACGGCGGGTACTGAAGCTTTCTTT. Translated, it gives CASSSSGTAGTEAFF.

The genes are TRBV11-2 and TRBJ1-4; 7 nucleotides agree with TRBD1. Germline CDR1 reads SGHAT; CDR2 reads FQNNGV. The CDR3 length is 17 residues. V lost 1 base and J lost 8; bases outside the gene matches: 13. CDR3 region: CASSLVLGQRMSEKLFF. DNA for the CDR3: TGTGCCAGCAGCTTAGTTCTGGGACAGCGAATGAGCGAAAAACTGTTTTTT.

This chain links TRBV5-4 with TRBJ1-1; 8 nucleotides agree with TRBD1. The length of the CDR3 is 13 residues. Germline V lookup: CDR1 SGHNT, CDR2 YYREEE (reference sequence). J gave up 4 bases and V 4 bases, and 3 bases lay outside the gene matches. The CDR3, as DNA: TGTGCCAGCAGCCCGACAGGGGTCACTGAAGCTTTCTTT. Protein sequence: CASSPTGVTEAFF.

The chain uses TRBV10-1 and TRBJ2-7; D possibly matches TRBD1 or TRBD2 (5 bases each). The CDR3 totals 14 residues. Trimming shortened V by 3 bases and J by 3 bases, and 12 bases separated the two germline ends. The germline V gene has CDR1 WNHNN and CDR2 SYGVQD (reference sequence). CDR3 sequence (DNA): TGCGCCAGCAGTGAAAGGGACGGAAACTACGAGCAGTACTTC. Translated: CASSERDGNYEQYF.

This chain connects TRBV9 to TRBJ2-1, with 9 bases matching TRBD2. With 3 bases clipped from V and 1 base from J, the junction kept 5 bases outside the gene matches. Germline-derived CDR1 and CDR2 are SGDLS and YYNGEE. There are 16 residues in the CDR3. The CDR3 here is CASSERAGGSYNEQFF. CDR3 in DNA: TGTGCCAGCAGCGAGCGGGCGGGAGGGTCCTACAATGAGCAGTTCTTC.

On this clone: Other nucleotide sequences from this sample produce the same CDR3. The chain couples TRBV27 to TRBJ2-1; tentatively, D is TRBD2 (5 bases). V shed 5 bases and J shed 8 bases, with 13 bases lying between them. CDR1 and CDR2 (germline): MNHEY, SMNVEV (reference sequence). The CDR3 loop spans 13 amino acids. As DNA, the CDR3 is TGTGCCAGCAGTCCCACTAGTCTCCATGAGCAGTTCTTC. It yields the protein CASSPTSLHEQFF.

Details on this clone: This CDR3 is also generated by other DNA sequences in the sample. CDR3 in amino acids: CASSQGPYEQYF. DNA of the CDR3: TGTGCCAGCAGCCAAGGACCCTACGAGCAGTACTTC. The chain has TRBV7-2 and TRBJ2-7; D call uncertain. The V gene's germline CDR1 is SGHTA and CDR2 FQGNSA. Trimming cost V 5 bases and J 2 bases, with 7 bases left between them. CDR3 length: 12 amino acids.

The chain links TRBV6-5 to TRBJ2-7, with D possibly TRBD1 on 8 matching bases. The CDR3 sequence is 13 residues long. The germline V and J ends were trimmed by 6 bases and 5 bases, with 14 bases remaining between them. The germline V gene encodes CDR1 MNHEY and CDR2 SVGAGI. CDR3 loop: CASSYRGRDEQYF. As DNA, the CDR3 is TGTGCCAGCAGCTACAGGGGGAGGGACGAGCAGTACTTC.

V and J are TRBV19 and TRBJ2-3, with D tentatively TRBD2 (6 bases). The germline V gene has CDR1 LNHDA and CDR2 SQIVND (reference sequence). The CDR3 loop spans 17 amino acids. V was trimmed by 3 bases and J by 0 bases, leaving 16 bases between them. CDR3: CASSIPGLSPSTDTQYF. The CDR3, as DNA: TGTGCCAGTAGTATCCCGGGACTGAGCCCTAGCACAGATACGCAGTATTTT. Filled out from reference TRBV19 and TRBJ2-3, the complete variable domain reads DGGITQSPKYLFRKEGQNVTLSCEQNLNHDAMYWYRQDPGQGLRLIYYSQIVNDFQKGDIAEGYSVSREKKESFPLTVTSAQKNPTAFYLCASSIPGLSPSTDTQYFGPGTRLTVL.

About this clone: Other DNA variants within this sample encode the same CDR3. This sequence joins TRBV4-3 and TRBJ2-7, with 7 bases matching TRBD1. Unmatched junction bases numbered 5, after V lost 3 bases and J lost 0 bases. Germline CDR1 is LGHNA and CDR2 is YSLEER. CDR3 length: 15 residues. The CDR3 DNA follows: TGCGCCAGCAGCCAGGGGACAGCGAGCTCCTACGAGCAGTACTTC. Amino acids: CASSQGTASSYEQYF.

The chain uses TRBV19 and TRBJ2-3; D not resolved. Germline CDR1 LNHDA, CDR2 SQIVND (reference sequence). The length of the CDR3 is 12 residues. The germline V and J ends were trimmed by 4 bases and 9 bases, with 11 bases remaining between them. The DNA of the CDR3 is TGTGCCAGTAGTAGCGACGGTGTAACGCAGTATTTT. Protein sequence: CASSSDGVTQYF.

The gene calls are TRBV7-9 and TRBJ1-2; D remains ambiguous. Germline lookup yields CDR1 SEHNR and CDR2 FQNEAQ (reference sequence). Trimming removed 1 base at V and 7 bases at J, with 10 bases between. The CDR3 length is 13 residues. CDR3 nucleotides: TGTGCCAGCAGCTTAGTTTTACGGATTGGCTACACCTTC. Protein: CASSLVLRIGYTF.

CDR3 in amino acids: CASFDGANVLTF. For the CDR3, the DNA is TGTGCCAGCTTCGACGGAGCCAACGTCCTGACTTTC. The rearrangement joins TRBV11-2 to TRBJ2-6; D not certain. Germline V CDR1 and CDR2: SGHAT, FQNNGV. The CDR3 runs to 12 residues. V lost 8 bases and J lost 7, with 9 bases in between.